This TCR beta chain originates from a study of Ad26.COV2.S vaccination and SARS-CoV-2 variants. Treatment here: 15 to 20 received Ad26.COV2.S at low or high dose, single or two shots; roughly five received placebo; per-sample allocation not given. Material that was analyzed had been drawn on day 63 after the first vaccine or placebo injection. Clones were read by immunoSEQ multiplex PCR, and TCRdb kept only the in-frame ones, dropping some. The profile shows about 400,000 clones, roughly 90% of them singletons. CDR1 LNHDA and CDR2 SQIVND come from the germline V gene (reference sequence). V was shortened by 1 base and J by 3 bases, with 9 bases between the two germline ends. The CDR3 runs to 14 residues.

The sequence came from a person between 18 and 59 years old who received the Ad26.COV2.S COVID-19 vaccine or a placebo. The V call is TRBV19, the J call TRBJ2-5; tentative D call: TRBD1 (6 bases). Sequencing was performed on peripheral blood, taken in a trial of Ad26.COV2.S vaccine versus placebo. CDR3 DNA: TGTGCCAGTAGTATAGCGCACAGGGAAGAGACCCAGTACTTC. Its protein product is CASSIAHREETQYF.